This T cell receptor (beta chain) stems from a study of read filtering for tumor transcriptome and immune sequencing. This clonotype was detected many times. Its antigen is currently unknown. Molecular barcoded adaptors covering alpha/delta and beta/gamma chains were used on approximately 440 ng RNA. TCRdb processed the reads anew with MiXCR; each CDR3 protein has one entry. In the table there are about 54,000 distinct CDR3 sequences, approximately 13% of which are singletons. Looked up from germline, CDR1 is SGHNT and CDR2 is YYREEE (reference sequence). The V gene lost 0 bases and the J gene lost 5 bases, with 12 bases spanning the gap. The CDR3 sequence is 14 residues long. Every patient had bone marrow sampled while the disease was active. Points from the study as a whole: About 80% of IR-seq clonotypes had one read, totaling about 3.5% of reads; RNA-seq: approximately 75% and 45%.

The V gene is TRBV5-4, the J gene TRBJ2-7, with TRBD1 as a possible D gene (6 bases). The sample comprised a population of CD138-negative cells sorted from bone marrow. The TCR originated in a donor aged 40 or over with multiple myeloma. CDR3 coding DNA: TGTGCCAGCAGCTTGGGGGGCAGGGGCAACGAGCAGTACTTC. Amino acid sequence: CASSLGGRGNEQYF. Full variable domain (remainder filled in from reference TRBV5-4 and TRBJ2-7): ETGVTQSPTHLIKTRGQQVTLRCSSQSGHNTVSWYQQALGQGPQFIFQYYREEENGRGNFPPRFSGLQFPNYSSELNVNALELDDSALYLCASSLGGRGNEQYFGPGTRLTVT.